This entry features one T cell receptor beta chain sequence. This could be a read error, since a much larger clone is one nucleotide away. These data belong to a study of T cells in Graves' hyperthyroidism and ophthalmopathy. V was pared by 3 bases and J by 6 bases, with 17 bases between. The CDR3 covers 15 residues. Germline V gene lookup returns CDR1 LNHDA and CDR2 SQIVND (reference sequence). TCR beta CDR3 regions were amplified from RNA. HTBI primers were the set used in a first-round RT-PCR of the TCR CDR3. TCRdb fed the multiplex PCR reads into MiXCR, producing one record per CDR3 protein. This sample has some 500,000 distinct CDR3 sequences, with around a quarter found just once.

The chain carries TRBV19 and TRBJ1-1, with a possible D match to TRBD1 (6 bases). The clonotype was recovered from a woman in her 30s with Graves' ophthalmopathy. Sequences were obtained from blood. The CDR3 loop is CASSIYGRGPSEAFF. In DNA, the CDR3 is TGTGCCAGTAGTATTTATGGCAGGGGACCATCTGAAGCTTTCTTT.